The clone carrying this T cell receptor beta chain was recorded a few times. Libraries were prepared by immunoSEQ multiplex PCR; TCRdb keeps only in-frame clonotypes and omits some of them. The repertoire consists of under 20,000 clones, with approximately 80% occurring once and the leading ten covering roughly 1.4%. This specimen belongs to a study of PD-1 blockade in mismatch repair-deficient tumors. The sequencing here drew on PBMCs, taken 52 weeks after starting pembrolizumab. The receptor comes from an adult with mismatch repair-deficient cancer.

The CDR3 is CASSGHGTGLREQYF. The CDR3 DNA is TGTGCCAGCAGTGGACACGGGACAGGGCTACGCGAGCAGTACTTC. The V and J genes are TRBV2 and TRBJ2-7; 9 positions agree with TRBD1. V trimming: 4 bases; J trimming: 6 bases; junction bases outside the gene matches: 10. Germline V CDR1 and CDR2: SNHLY, FYNNEI. The CDR3 length is 15 residues.